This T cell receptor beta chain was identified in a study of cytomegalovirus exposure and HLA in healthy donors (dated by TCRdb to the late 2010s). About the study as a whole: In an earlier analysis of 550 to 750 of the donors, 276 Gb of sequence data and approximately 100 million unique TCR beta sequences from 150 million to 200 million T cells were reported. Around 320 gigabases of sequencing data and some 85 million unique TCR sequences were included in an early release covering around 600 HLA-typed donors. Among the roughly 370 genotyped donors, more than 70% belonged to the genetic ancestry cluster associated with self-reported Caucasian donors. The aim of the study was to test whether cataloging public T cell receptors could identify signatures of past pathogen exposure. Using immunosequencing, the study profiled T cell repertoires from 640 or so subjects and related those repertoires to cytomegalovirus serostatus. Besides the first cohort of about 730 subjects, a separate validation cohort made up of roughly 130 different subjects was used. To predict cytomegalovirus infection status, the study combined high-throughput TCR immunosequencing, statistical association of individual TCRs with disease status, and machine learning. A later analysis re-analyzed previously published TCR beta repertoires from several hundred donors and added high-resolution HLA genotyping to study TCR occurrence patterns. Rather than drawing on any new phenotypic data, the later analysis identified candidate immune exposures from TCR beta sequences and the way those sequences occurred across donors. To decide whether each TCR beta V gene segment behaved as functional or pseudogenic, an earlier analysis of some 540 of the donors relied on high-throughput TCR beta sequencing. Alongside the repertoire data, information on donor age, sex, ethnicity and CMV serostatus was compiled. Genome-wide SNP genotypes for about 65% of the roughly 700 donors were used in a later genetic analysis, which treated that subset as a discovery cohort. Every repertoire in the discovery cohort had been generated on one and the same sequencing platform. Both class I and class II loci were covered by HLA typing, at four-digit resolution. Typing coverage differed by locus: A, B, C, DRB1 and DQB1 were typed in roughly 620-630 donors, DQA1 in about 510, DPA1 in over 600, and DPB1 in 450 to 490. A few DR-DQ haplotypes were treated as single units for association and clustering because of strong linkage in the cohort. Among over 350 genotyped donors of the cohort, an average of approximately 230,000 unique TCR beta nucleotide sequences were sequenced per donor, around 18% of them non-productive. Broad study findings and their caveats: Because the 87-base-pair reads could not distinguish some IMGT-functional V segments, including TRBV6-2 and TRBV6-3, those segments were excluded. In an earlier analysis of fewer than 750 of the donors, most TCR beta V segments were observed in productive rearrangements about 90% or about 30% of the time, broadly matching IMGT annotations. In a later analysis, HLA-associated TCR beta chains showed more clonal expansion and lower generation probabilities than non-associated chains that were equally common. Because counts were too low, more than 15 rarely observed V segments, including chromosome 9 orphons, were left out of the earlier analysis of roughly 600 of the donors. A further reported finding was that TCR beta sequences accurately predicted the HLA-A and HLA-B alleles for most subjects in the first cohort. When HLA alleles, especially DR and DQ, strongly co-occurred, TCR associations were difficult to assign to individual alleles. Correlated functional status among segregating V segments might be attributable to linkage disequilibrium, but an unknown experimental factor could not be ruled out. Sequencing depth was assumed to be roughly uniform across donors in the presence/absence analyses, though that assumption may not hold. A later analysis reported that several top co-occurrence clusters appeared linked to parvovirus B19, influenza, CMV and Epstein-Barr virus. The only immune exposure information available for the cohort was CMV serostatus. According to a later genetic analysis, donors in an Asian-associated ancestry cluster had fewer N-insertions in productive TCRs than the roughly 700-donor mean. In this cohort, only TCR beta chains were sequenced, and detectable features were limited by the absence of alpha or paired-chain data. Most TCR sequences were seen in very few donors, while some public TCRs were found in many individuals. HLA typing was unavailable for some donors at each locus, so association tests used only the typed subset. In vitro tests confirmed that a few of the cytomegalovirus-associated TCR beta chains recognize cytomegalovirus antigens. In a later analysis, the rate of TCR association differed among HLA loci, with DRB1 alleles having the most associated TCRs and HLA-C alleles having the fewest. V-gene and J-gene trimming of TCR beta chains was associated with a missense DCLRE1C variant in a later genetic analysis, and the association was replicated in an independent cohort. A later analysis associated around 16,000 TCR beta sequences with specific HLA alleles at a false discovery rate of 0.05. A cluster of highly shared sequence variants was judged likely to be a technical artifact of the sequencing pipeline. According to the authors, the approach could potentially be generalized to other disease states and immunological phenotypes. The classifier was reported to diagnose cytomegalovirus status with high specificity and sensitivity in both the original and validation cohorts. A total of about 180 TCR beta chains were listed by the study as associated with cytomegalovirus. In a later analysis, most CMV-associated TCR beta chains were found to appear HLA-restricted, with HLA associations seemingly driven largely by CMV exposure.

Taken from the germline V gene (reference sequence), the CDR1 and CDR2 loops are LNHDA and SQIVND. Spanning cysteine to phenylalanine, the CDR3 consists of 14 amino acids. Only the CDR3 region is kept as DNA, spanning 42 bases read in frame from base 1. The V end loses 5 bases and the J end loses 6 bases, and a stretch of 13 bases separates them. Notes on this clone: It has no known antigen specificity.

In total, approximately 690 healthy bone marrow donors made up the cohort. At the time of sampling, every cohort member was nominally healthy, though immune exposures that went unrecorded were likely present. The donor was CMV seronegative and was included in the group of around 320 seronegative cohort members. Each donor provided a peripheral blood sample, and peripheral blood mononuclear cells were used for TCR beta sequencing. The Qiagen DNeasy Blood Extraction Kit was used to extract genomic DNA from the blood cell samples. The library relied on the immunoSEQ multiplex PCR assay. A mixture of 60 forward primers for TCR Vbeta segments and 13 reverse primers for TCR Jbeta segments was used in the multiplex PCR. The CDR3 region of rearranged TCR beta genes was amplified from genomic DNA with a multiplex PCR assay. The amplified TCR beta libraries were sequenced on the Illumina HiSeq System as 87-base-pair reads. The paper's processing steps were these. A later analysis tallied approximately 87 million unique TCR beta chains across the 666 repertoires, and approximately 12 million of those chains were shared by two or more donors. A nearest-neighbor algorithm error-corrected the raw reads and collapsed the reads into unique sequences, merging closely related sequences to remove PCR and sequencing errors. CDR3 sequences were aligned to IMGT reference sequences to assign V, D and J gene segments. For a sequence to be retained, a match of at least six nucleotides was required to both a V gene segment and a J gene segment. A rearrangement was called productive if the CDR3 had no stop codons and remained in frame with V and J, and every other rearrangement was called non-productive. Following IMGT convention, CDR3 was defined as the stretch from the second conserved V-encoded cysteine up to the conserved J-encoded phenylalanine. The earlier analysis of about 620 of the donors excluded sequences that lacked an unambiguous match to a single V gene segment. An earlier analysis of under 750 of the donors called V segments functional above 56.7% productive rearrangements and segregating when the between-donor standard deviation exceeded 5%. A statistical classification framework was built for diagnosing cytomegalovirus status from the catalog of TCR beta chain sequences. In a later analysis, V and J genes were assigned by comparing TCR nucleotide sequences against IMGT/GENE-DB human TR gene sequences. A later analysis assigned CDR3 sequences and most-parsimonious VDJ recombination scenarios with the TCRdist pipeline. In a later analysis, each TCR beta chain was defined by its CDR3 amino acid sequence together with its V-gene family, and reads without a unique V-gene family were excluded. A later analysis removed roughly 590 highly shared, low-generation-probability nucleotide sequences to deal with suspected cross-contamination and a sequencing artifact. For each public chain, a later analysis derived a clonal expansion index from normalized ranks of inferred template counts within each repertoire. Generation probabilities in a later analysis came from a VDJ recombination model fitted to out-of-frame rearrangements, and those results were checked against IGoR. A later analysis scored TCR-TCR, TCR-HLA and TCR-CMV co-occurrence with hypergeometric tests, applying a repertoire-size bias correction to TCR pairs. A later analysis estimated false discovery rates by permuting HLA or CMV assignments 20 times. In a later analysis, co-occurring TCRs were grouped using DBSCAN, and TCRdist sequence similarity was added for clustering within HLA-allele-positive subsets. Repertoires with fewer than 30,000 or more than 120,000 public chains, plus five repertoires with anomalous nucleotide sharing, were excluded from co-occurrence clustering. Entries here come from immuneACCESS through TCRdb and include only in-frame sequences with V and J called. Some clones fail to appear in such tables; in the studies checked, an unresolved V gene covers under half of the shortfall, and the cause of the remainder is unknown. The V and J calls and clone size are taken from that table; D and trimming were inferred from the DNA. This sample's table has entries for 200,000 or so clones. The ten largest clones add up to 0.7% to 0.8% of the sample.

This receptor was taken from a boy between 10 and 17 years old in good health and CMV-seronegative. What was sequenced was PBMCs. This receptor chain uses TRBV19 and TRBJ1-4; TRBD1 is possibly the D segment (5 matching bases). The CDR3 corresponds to CASSHGGPDEKLFF. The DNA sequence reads TGTGCCAGTAGTCACGGGGGTCCCGATGAAAAACTGTTTTTT. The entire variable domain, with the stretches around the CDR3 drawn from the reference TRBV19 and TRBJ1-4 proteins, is DGGITQSPKYLFRKEGQNVTLSCEQNLNHDAMYWYRQDPGQGLRLIYYSQIVNDFQKGDIAEGYSVSREKKESFPLTVTSAQKNPTAFYLCASSHGGPDEKLFFGSGTQLSVL.